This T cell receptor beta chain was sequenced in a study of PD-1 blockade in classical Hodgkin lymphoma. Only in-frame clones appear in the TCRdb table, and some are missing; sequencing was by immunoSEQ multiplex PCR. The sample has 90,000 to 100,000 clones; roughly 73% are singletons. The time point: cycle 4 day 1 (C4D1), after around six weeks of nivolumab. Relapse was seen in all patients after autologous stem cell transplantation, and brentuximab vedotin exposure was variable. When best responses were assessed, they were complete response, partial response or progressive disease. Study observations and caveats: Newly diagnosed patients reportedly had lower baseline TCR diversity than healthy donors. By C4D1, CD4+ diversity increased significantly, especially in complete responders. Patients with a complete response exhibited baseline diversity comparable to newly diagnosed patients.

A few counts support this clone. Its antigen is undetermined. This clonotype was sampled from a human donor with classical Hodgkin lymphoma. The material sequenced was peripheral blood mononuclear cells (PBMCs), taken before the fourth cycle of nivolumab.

The CDR3 bases are TGCAGCGTGGATTCCAGGGGACTTGGAACTGAAGCTTTCTTT. Its translation: CSVDSRGLGTEAFF. The V and J genes are TRBV29-1 and TRBJ1-1; maybe TRBD1 (6 bases). V lost 6 bases, J lost 5 bases, and 19 bases lay in between. The CDR3 is 14 amino acids. Germline values: CDR1 SQVTM, CDR2 ANQGSEA. Supplemented by reference TRBV29-1 and TRBJ1-1, the full variable domain reads SAVISQKPSRDICQRGTSLTIQCQVDSQVTMMFWYRQQPGQSLTLIATANQGSEATYESGFVIDKFPISRPNLTFSTLTVSNMSPEDSSIYLCSVDSRGLGTEAFFGQGTRLTVV.